The source of this T cell receptor beta chain is a study of tumor-infiltrating lymphocytes in localized non-small cell lung cancer. The CDR3 sequence is 12 residues long. With 6 bases removed from V and 6 bases from J, the gap between germline ends came to 11 bases. Germline V gene data show CDR1 as MNHNY and CDR2 as SVGAGI (reference sequence). A note on this clone: Its antigen is undetermined.

Study conclusions and caveats: Tumor T-cell fraction from TCR sequencing was not associated with recurrence-free survival (p = 0.61).

Sequenced by immunoSEQ multiplex PCR; TCRdb stores in-frame clones only, minus some. The top ten clones hold about 61% of a sample with thousands of clones, around 66% of them seen once. The chain links TRBV6-6 to TRBJ1-1; D might be TRBD1 (5 bases). Sequenced input: lung tumor tissue. This TCR derives from a human donor with non-small cell lung cancer. CDR3 in DNA: TGTGCCAGCAGAACTACAGGTGCTGAAGCTTTCTTT. This sequence encodes CASRTTGAEAFF.